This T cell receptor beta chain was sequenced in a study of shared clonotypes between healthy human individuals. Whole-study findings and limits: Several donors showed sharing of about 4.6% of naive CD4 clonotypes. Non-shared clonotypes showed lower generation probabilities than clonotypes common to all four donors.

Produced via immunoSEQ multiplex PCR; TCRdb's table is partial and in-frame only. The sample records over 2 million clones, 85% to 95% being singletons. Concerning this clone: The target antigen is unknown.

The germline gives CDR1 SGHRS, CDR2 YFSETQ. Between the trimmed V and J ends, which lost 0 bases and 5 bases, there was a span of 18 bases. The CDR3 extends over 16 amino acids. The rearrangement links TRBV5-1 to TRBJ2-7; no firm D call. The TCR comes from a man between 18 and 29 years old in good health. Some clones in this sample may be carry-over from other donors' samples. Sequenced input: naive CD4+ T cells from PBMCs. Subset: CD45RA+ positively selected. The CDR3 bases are TGCGCCAGCAGCTTGGTGGCCACCAGCCTTGGAAACGAGCAGTACTTC. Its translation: CASSLVATSLGNEQYF.